A single sample is the source of the 14 T cell receptor beta chains below, sequenced in a study of blood T cell repertoires in COVID-19. The table came from immunoSEQ multiplex PCR; TCRdb's copy has only in-frame clones and leaves some out. This sample has tens of thousands of clones, with 84% found just once. The source material was peripheral blood. These TCRs come from a human donor in a cohort sampled during active COVID-19.

This chain uses TRBV19 with TRBJ1-6; unclear D gene. The CDR3 sequence is 15 residues long. CDR1 and CDR2 (germline): LNHDA, SQIVND (reference sequence). The ends were cut back, 7 bases at V and 3 bases at J, with 13 bases in the middle. CDR3 protein: CASKQGGFYNSPLHF. DNA for the CDR3: TGTGCCAGTAAACAAGGAGGCTTCTATAATTCACCCCTCCACTTT.

The rearrangement links TRBV19 to TRBJ2-3, with TRBD1 identical over 12 bases. This CDR3 has 15 amino acids. The V and J ends lost 6 bases and 4 bases, in that order; junction bases with no gene match: 5. Germline V gene lookup returns CDR1 LNHDA and CDR2 SQIVND (reference sequence). CDR3 region: CASRPGTGGADTQYF. Here the CDR3 DNA reads TGTGCCAGTAGACCCGGGACAGGGGGCGCAGATACGCAGTATTTT.

This chain links TRBV4-1 with TRBJ2-7, with 10 bases aligning to TRBD1. From germline, CDR1 is MGHRA and CDR2 YSYEKL. This CDR3 comprises 14 residues. V trimming: 3 bases; J trimming: 4 bases; junction bases outside the gene matches: 3. CDR3 sequence reads: CASSQGTGDYEQYF. CDR3 coding DNA: TGCGCCAGCAGCCAGGGGACAGGGGATTACGAGCAGTACTTC.

The CDR3 is CASSIGRDSPLHF. CDR3 sequence (DNA): TGTGCCAGCAGTATTGGGAGGGATTCACCCCTCCACTTT. The chain employs TRBV5-6 and TRBJ1-6; D unresolved. This CDR3 has 13 amino acids. V shed 5 bases and J shed 8 bases, with 11 bases lying between them. Germline lookup yields CDR1 SGHDT and CDR2 YYEEEE.

V is TRBV24-1 and J is TRBJ2-5; 8 positions match TRBD1. Germline V gene sequence: CDR1 KGHDR, CDR2 SFDVKD. This CDR3 contains 15 residues. Trimming cost V 2 bases and J 4 bases; bases outside gene matches: 5. CDR3 in DNA: TGTGCCACCAGTGATTCCGGACAGGGTAGAGAGACCCAGTACTTC. Translation gives CATSDSGQGRETQYF.

The rearrangement uses TRBV12-3 or TRBV12-4 and TRBJ2-2; tentatively, D is TRBD1 (5 bases). The CDR3 extends over 13 amino acids. The ends were cut back, 1 base at V and 6 bases at J, with 6 bases in the middle. The CDR3 nucleotides read TGTGCCAGCAGTTTAGAGGGGCCCGGGGAGCTGTTTTTT. Protein sequence: CASSLEGPGELFF.

The rearrangement links TRBV28 to TRBJ2-7; tentatively, D is TRBD2 (5 bases). The V end lost 4 bases, the J end lost 2 bases, and 15 bases lay between the germline ends. Germline loops: CDR1 MDHEN, CDR2 SYDVKM. The length of the CDR3 is 15 residues. The CDR3 spells CASSSSPLVAYEQYF. Written as DNA, the CDR3 is TGTGCCAGCAGTTCGAGTCCACTAGTCGCCTACGAGCAGTACTTC.

The chain links TRBV5-1 to TRBJ2-1, with D possibly TRBD1 on 6 matching bases. The CDR3 runs 15 residues. Trimming took off 3 bases at V and 4 bases at J, with 14 bases between the two ends. Germline loops: CDR1 SGHRS, CDR2 YFSETQ. Here the CDR3 reads CASSSGTHLYNEQFF. The DNA for the CDR3 is TGCGCCAGCAGCTCCGGGACACACCTATACAATGAGCAGTTCTTC.

The rearrangement joins TRBV5-6 to TRBJ2-6, with 8 bases aligning to TRBD1. CDR1 is SGHDT and CDR2 is YYEEEE in the germline V gene. With 4 bases clipped from V and 3 bases from J, the junction kept 3 bases outside the gene matches. This CDR3 region has 15 residues. Here the CDR3 reads CASSPRGRGANVLTF. The CDR3 nucleotides read TGTGCCAGCAGCCCCAGGGGGCGTGGGGCCAACGTCCTGACTTTC.

V gene TRBV5-6 combines with J gene TRBJ1-2; unclear D gene. The V and J ends lost 0 bases and 1 base respectively, with 10 bases between them. Germline lookup yields CDR1 SGHDT and CDR2 YYEEEE. The CDR3 contains 15 residues. Here the CDR3 DNA reads TGTGCCAGCAGCTTGGTAGGCGGTATTAACTATGGCTACACCTTC. It translates to CASSLVGGINYGYTF. Full variable domain (remainder filled in from reference TRBV5-6 and TRBJ1-2): DAGVTQSPTHLIKTRGQQVTLRCSPKSGHDTVSWYQQALGQGPQFIFQYYEEEERQRGNFPDRFSGHQFPNYSSELNVNALLLGDSALYLCASSLVGGINYGYTFGSGTRLTVV.

The rearrangement uses TRBV27 and TRBJ2-7; 7 bases agree with TRBD2. This CDR3 comprises 14 residues. V gave up 8 bases and J gave up 1 base; unmatched junction bases: 8. Germline V gene sequence: CDR1 MNHEY, CDR2 SMNVEV (reference sequence). CDR3 in amino acids: CASRSGTTSYEQYF. In nucleotides, the CDR3 is TGTGCCAGCCGTTCAGGGACTACATCCTACGAGCAGTACTTC.

The chain is built from TRBV6-5 and TRBJ1-2; TRBD1 matches at 7 bases. The CDR3 is 15 residues long. The V segment lost 7 bases and the J segment 4 bases; nucleotides outside the gene matches: 12. Germline V lookup: CDR1 MNHEY, CDR2 SVGAGI. The DNA of the CDR3 is TGTGCCAGCACCCAGAACAGGGGCCGTTTCTATGGCTACACCTTC. Its protein is CASTQNRGRFYGYTF.

V usage is TRBV6-2 or TRBV6-3 and J usage is TRBJ1-5; 7 bases line up with TRBD1. Per the germline V gene, CDR1 is MNHEY and CDR2 is SVGEGT. Unmatched junction bases numbered 7, after V lost 6 bases and J lost 2 bases. CDR3 size: 15 residues. In DNA, the CDR3 is TGTGCCAGCAGCCTAGCAGGGGGTCGCAATCAGCCCCAGCATTTT. This codes for CASSLAGGRNQPQHF.

The rearrangement joins TRBV11-2 to TRBJ2-7; maybe TRBD2 (6 bases). Germline CDR1 is SGHAT and CDR2 is FQNNGV. The CDR3 totals 16 residues. Trimming left V 1 base short and J 2 bases short, with 15 bases between. In DNA form, the CDR3 reads TGTGCCAGCAGCTTAGCCCGGGACTGGGTTGCCTACGAGCAGTACTTC. Translating it yields CASSLARDWVAYEQYF.